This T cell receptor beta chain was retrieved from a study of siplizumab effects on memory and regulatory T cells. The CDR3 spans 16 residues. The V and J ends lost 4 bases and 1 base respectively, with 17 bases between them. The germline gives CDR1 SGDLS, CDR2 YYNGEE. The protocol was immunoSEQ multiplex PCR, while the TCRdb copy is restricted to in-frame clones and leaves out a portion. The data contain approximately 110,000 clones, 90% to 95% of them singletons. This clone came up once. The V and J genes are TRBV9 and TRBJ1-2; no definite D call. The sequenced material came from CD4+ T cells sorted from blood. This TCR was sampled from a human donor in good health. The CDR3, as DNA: TGTGCCAGCAGCCGCGAAGTTTCCGGGTATAACTATGGCTACACCTTC. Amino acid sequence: CASSREVSGYNYGYTF. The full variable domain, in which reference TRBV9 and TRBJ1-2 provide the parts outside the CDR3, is DSGVTQTPKHLITATGQRVTLRCSPRSGDLSVYWYQQSLDQGLQFLIQYYNGEERAKGNILERFSAQQFPDLHSELNLSSLELGDSALYFCASSREVSGYNYGYTFGSGTRLTVV.